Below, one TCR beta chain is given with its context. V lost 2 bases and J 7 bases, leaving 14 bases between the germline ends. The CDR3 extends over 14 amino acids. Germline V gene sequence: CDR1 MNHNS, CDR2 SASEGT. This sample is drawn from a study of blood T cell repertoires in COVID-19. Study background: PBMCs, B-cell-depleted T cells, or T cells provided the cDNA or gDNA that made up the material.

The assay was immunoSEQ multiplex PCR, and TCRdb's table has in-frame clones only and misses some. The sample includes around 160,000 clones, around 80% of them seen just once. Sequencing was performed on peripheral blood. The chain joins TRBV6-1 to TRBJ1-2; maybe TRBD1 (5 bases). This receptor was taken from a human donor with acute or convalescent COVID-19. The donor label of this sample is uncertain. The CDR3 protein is CASSESGGVSGYTF. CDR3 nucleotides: TGTGCCAGCAGTGAATCGGGGGGGGTCAGTGGCTACACCTTC.